The 9 T cell receptor beta chains given below trace back to one sample, sequenced in a study of blood T cell repertoires in COVID-19. The data were produced by immunoSEQ multiplex PCR, yet TCRdb's version contains in-frame clones alone and is incomplete. The sample has tens of thousands of clones, 65% to 85% seen once; the top ten hold 6% to 6.5%. The sequencing sample was made of peripheral blood. Receptors originate from a woman of 80 years or more with acute or convalescent COVID-19.

The rearrangement links TRBV7-9 to TRBJ1-2, with 7 bases matching TRBD1. The germline gives CDR1 SEHNR, CDR2 FQNEAQ (reference sequence). Trimming took 2 bases from V and 7 from J; bases not matched to a gene: 7. This CDR3 contains 14 residues. CDR3 residues: CASSLLTGARGYTF. For the CDR3, the DNA is TGTGCCAGCAGCTTACTAACAGGGGCCCGTGGCTACACCTTC.

The chain joins TRBV7-6 to TRBJ2-4; 8 nucleotides align to TRBD2. Germline assignment: CDR1 SGHVS and CDR2 FNYEAQ. The CDR3 runs 14 residues. With 3 bases clipped from V and 7 bases from J, the junction kept 5 bases outside the gene matches. CDR3: CASSLRRGDNIQYF. DNA for the CDR3: TGTGCCAGCAGCTTGCGGCGGGGGGACAACATTCAGTACTTC.

The chain is built from TRBV4-2 and TRBJ1-1; weak D call: TRBD1 (5 bases). The CDR3 is made up of 15 amino acids. V was pared by 0 bases and J by 7 bases, with 15 bases between. Germline V gene sequence: CDR1 LGHNA, CDR2 YNFKEQ. The CDR3 spells CASSQDLNIRGEAFF. The CDR3 DNA follows: TGTGCCAGCAGCCAAGATCTGAATATTAGGGGTGAAGCTTTCTTT.

The table lists this clone with a few counts. This chain joins TRBV4-2 and TRBJ1-3, with D unresolved. CDR3 length equals 16 residues. Germline CDR1 is LGHNA and CDR2 is YNFKEQ. Trimming pared 1 base from V and 0 bases from J, leaving 10 bases between. The CDR3: CASSQGPGISGNTIYF. DNA for the CDR3: TGTGCCAGCAGCCAAGGTCCAGGCATCTCTGGAAACACCATATATTTT.

This chain uses TRBV7-9 with TRBJ1-6, with a weak D call TRBD1 (5 bases). This CDR3 comprises 13 residues. CDR1 and CDR2 (germline): SEHNR, FQNEAQ (reference sequence). The germline V and J ends were trimmed by 5 bases and 6 bases, with 8 bases remaining between them. CDR3 protein: CASSKGINSPLHF. DNA of the CDR3: TGTGCCAGCAGCAAGGGGATTAATTCACCCCTCCACTTT.

The genes are TRBV23-1 and TRBJ2-7, with TRBD1 as a possible D gene (5 bases). TRBV23-1 is an ORF; its function is uncertain. The CDR3 consists of 15 residues. Trimming stripped 4 bases from V and 1 base from J, with 14 bases between. This CDR3 is CASSPITGVSYEQYF. The CDR3 bases are TGCGCCAGCAGTCCGATAACAGGCGTATCCTACGAGCAGTACTTC.

The chain links TRBV6-6 to TRBJ1-6; 9 bases are shared with TRBD1. This CDR3 has 14 residues. Trimming at V came to 6 bases and at J to 5 bases, leaving 2 bases not matched to a gene. Germline values: CDR1 MNHNY, CDR2 SVGAGI (reference sequence). CDR3 residues: CASRGQGNNSPLHF. CDR3 sequence (DNA): TGTGCCAGCAGGGGACAGGGAAATAATTCACCCCTCCACTTT.

The chain recombines TRBV6-5 with TRBJ1-5, with 10 bases identical to TRBD1. CDR3 length equals 15 residues. CDR1 and CDR2 from the germline V gene are MNHEY and SVGAGI. V shed 7 bases and J 4 bases; nucleotides not matched to a gene: 7. CDR3 coding DNA: TGTGCCAGCAAAAAAGACAGGGGGCAAAATCAGCCCCAGCATTTT. Its protein is CASKKDRGQNQPQHF.

This chain joins TRBV7-2 and TRBJ2-3, with 11 bases identical to TRBD2. Germline V gene data show CDR1 as SGHTA and CDR2 as FQGNSA. This CDR3 comprises 18 residues. J was trimmed by 6 bases and V by 1 base; bases with no gene match: 12. CDR3 region: CASSLGSRGTSGSDTQYF. CDR3 DNA: TGTGCCAGCAGCTTAGGGTCGCGGGGGACTAGCGGCTCCGATACGCAGTATTTT. Supplemented by reference TRBV7-2 and TRBJ2-3, the full variable domain reads GAGVSQSPSNKVTEKGKDVELRCDPISGHTALYWYRQSLGQGLEFLIYFQGNSAPDKSGLPSDRFSAERTGGSVSTLTIQRTQQEDSAVYLCASSLGSRGTSGSDTQYFGPGTRLTVL.